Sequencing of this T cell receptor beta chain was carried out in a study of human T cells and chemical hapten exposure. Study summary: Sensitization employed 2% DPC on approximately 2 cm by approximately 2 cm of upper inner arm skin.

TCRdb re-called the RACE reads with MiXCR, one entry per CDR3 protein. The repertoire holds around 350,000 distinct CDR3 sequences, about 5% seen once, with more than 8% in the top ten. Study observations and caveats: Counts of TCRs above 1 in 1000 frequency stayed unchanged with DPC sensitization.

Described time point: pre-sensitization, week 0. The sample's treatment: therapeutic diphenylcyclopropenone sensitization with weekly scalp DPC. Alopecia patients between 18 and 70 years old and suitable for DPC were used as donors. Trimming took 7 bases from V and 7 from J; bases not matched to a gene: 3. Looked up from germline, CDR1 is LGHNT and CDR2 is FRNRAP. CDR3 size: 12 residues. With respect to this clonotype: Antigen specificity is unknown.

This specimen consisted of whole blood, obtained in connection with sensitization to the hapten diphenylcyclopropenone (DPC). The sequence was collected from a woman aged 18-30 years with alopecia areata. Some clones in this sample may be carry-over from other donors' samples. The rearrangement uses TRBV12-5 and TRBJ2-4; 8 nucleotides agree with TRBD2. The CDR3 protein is CASVASGNIQYF. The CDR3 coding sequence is TGTGCTAGTGTTGCTAGCGGGAACATTCAGTACTTC.